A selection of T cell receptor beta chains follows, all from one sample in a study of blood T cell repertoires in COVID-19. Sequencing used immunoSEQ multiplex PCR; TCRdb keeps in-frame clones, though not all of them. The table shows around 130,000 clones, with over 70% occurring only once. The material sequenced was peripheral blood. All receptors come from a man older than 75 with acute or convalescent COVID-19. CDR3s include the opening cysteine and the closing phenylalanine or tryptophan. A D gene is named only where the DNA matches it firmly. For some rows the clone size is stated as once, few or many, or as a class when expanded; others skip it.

cdr3_nt: TGTGCCAGCACCTATAAGGCAGGGGGAGCTTTCTTT; cdr3_aa: CASTYKAGGAFF; v_call: TRBV28; clone_size: once; d_call: TRBD1; j_call: TRBJ1-1
cdr3_nt: TGTGCCAGCTTCGGGGCAGGGACTGGGGGCACTGAAGCTTTCTTT; cdr3_aa: CASFGAGTGGTEAFF; v_call: TRBV6-5; clone_size: NA; d_call: NA; j_call: TRBJ1-1
cdr3_nt: TGCGCCAGCAGCCGTACAGGGGGCGGCAATCAGCCCCAGCATTTT; cdr3_aa: CASSRTGGGNQPQHF; v_call: TRBV4-1; clone_size: NA; d_call: TRBD1; j_call: TRBJ1-5
cdr3_nt: TGTGCAAGTCGCTCACACCACCGGGGGATCCCCTACAATGAGCAGTTCTTC; cdr3_aa: CASRSHHRGIPYNEQFF; v_call: TRBV12-2; clone_size: NA; d_call: NA; j_call: TRBJ2-1
cdr3_nt: TGTGCCAGCAGCCTGGAGGCGGGGAAGAACACCGGGGAGCTGTTTTTT; cdr3_aa: CASSLEAGKNTGELFF; v_call: TRBV5-8; clone_size: NA; d_call: NA; j_call: TRBJ2-2
cdr3_nt: TGTGCCAGCAGTTCTACCCGGGAGACCCAGTACTTC; cdr3_aa: CASSSTRETQYF; v_call: TRBV28; clone_size: NA; d_call: NA; j_call: TRBJ2-5
cdr3_nt: TGTGCCCTCGGGACAACTGAGCAGTTCTTC; cdr3_aa: CALGTTEQFF; v_call: TRBV30; clone_size: NA; d_call: NA; j_call: TRBJ2-1
cdr3_nt: TGCGCCAGCAGCCGGCAAGGGGGCAACGGGGTTGTTTCCTACGAGCAGTACTTC; cdr3_aa: CASSRQGGNGVVSYEQYF; v_call: TRBV5-1; clone_size: NA; d_call: TRBD1; j_call: TRBJ2-7
cdr3_nt: TGTGCCAGCTCACCACCGGATAGGGGAGGGACAGATACGCAGTATTTT; cdr3_aa: CASSPPDRGGTDTQYF; v_call: TRBV18; clone_size: NA; d_call: TRBD2; j_call: TRBJ2-3
cdr3_nt: TGTGCCAGCTCACCGACAGGGGAGGCCGGGGAGCTGTTTTTT; cdr3_aa: CASSPTGEAGELFF; v_call: TRBV18; clone_size: NA; d_call: TRBD1; j_call: TRBJ2-2
cdr3_nt: TGTGCCAGCAGCCGACTAGCGGGAAACACCGGGGAGCTGTTTTTT; cdr3_aa: CASSRLAGNTGELFF; v_call: TRBV14; clone_size: NA; d_call: TRBD2; j_call: TRBJ2-2
cdr3_nt: TGTGCCAGCAGGGGGGACAGGGGTTACTCACCCCTCCACTTT; cdr3_aa: CASRGDRGYSPLHF; v_call: TRBV28; clone_size: NA; d_call: TRBD1; j_call: TRBJ1-6
cdr3_nt: TGCGCCAGCCCCCCCCTGGCAGGGGGAAACACCATATATTTT; cdr3_aa: CASPPLAGGNTIYF; v_call: TRBV23-1; clone_size: NA; d_call: NA; j_call: TRBJ1-3
cdr3_nt: TGCGCCAGCAGCCAAGCCCCTGGTGGGCCCTACGAGCAGTACTTC; cdr3_aa: CASSQAPGGPYEQYF; v_call: TRBV4-1; clone_size: few; d_call: NA; j_call: TRBJ2-7
cdr3_nt: TGTGCCAGCAGGGCCGGGACTTGGAATGAAAAACTGTTTTTT; cdr3_aa: CASRAGTWNEKLFF; v_call: TRBV7-9; clone_size: few; d_call: NA; j_call: TRBJ1-4
cdr3_nt: TGTGCCAGCAGCCTTACACAGGTCGGGGGGACGTTCTTC; cdr3_aa: CASSLTQVGGTFF; v_call: TRBV14; clone_size: NA; d_call: TRBD2; j_call: TRBJ2-1
cdr3_nt: TGTGCTAGTGGTTTGGTAGTGGGCCGTAGCTCCTACGAGCAGTACTTC; cdr3_aa: CASGLVVGRSSYEQYF; v_call: TRBV12-5; clone_size: NA; d_call: NA; j_call: TRBJ2-7
cdr3_nt: TGTGCCAGCAGCTTAGACAGCAACACAGATACGCAGTATTTT; cdr3_aa: CASSLDSNTDTQYF; v_call: TRBV11-1; clone_size: NA; d_call: NA; j_call: TRBJ2-3
cdr3_nt: TGTGCCAGCAGTGAATCCCCCACCATTGGACAGGCCTCCTACGAGCAGTACTTC; cdr3_aa: CASSESPTIGQASYEQYF; v_call: TRBV6-1; clone_size: NA; d_call: TRBD1; j_call: TRBJ2-7
cdr3_nt: TGCGCCAGCAGCCAATCGACAGCCCTAGCCAAAAACATTCAGTACTTC; cdr3_aa: CASSQSTALAKNIQYF; v_call: TRBV4-1; clone_size: NA; d_call: NA; j_call: TRBJ2-4
cdr3_nt: TGTGCCAGCAGCCCCGACGGGAACTATGGCTACACCTTC; cdr3_aa: CASSPDGNYGYTF; v_call: TRBV5-4; clone_size: NA; d_call: NA; j_call: TRBJ1-2
cdr3_nt: TGTGCCAGCAGTTACGCAGGGAACCCCCAGCATTTT; cdr3_aa: CASSYAGNPQHF; v_call: TRBV6-2/TRBV6-3; clone_size: NA; d_call: NA; j_call: TRBJ1-5
cdr3_nt: TGTGCCAGCAGCCTTAAGACAGGCCTCGAGCAGTACTTC; cdr3_aa: CASSLKTGLEQYF; v_call: TRBV3-1/TRBV3-2; clone_size: NA; d_call: NA; j_call: TRBJ2-7
cdr3_nt: TGTGCCAGCAGCCAAGTGGCCCAAGAGACCCAGTACTTC; cdr3_aa: CASSQVAQETQYF; v_call: TRBV3-1/TRBV3-2; clone_size: few; d_call: NA; j_call: TRBJ2-5
cdr3_nt: TGTGCCAGCACTTTTGGGGGACAGGGTCGGTATGGCTACACCTTC; cdr3_aa: CASTFGGQGRYGYTF; v_call: TRBV6-5; clone_size: NA; d_call: TRBD1; j_call: TRBJ1-2
cdr3_nt: TGCGCCAGCAGCTTGGAGGGACTAGCGGGCAGGAACACCGGGGAGCTGTTTTTT; cdr3_aa: CASSLEGLAGRNTGELFF; v_call: TRBV5-1; clone_size: NA; d_call: TRBD2; j_call: TRBJ2-2
cdr3_nt: TGCAGTGCTAGTTCCCCCCCAGGGGCGGGTGGCGATCAGCCCCAGCATTTT; cdr3_aa: CSASSPPGAGGDQPQHF; v_call: TRBV20-1; clone_size: NA; d_call: NA; j_call: TRBJ1-5
cdr3_nt: TGCGCCAGCAGCCTCAGGACAGGTTTTGGCTACGAGCAGTACTTC; cdr3_aa: CASSLRTGFGYEQYF; v_call: TRBV5-1; clone_size: NA; d_call: TRBD1; j_call: TRBJ2-7
cdr3_nt: TGTGCCAGCAGCTCAGTAACCTACGAGCAGTACTTC; cdr3_aa: CASSSVTYEQYF; v_call: TRBV7-9; clone_size: NA; d_call: NA; j_call: TRBJ2-7
cdr3_nt: TGTGCCAGCACCCTCCAGGGGGCCGGGGATACGCAGTATTTT; cdr3_aa: CASTLQGAGDTQYF; v_call: TRBV6-5; clone_size: NA; d_call: TRBD1; j_call: TRBJ2-3
cdr3_nt: TGTGCCATCAGTGCGGGTTCTAACTATGGCTACACCTTC; cdr3_aa: CAISAGSNYGYTF; v_call: TRBV10-3; clone_size: NA; d_call: NA; j_call: TRBJ1-2
cdr3_nt: TGTGCCAGCAGCCCTTATGAGGTGGCTTTCTTT; cdr3_aa: CASSPYEVAFF; v_call: TRBV3-1/TRBV3-2; clone_size: few; d_call: NA; j_call: TRBJ1-1
cdr3_nt: TGTGCCAGCAGCAGGCAACAGGGGGAGACCCAGTACTTC; cdr3_aa: CASSRQQGETQYF; v_call: TRBV7-2; clone_size: NA; d_call: TRBD1; j_call: TRBJ2-5
cdr3_nt: TGTGCCAGCAGCTTAGCCGGGGGGACTTCAGATACGCAGTATTTT; cdr3_aa: CASSLAGGTSDTQYF; v_call: TRBV11-2; clone_size: few; d_call: TRBD2; j_call: TRBJ2-3
cdr3_nt: TGTGCCAGCAGTGTACAGGGGGGAAATCAGCCCCAGCATTTT; cdr3_aa: CASSVQGGNQPQHF; v_call: TRBV2; clone_size: NA; d_call: TRBD1; j_call: TRBJ1-5
cdr3_nt: TGTGCCAGCAGCCAAGCCGGGACAGGGGTCTCCTACGAGCAGTACTTC; cdr3_aa: CASSQAGTGVSYEQYF; v_call: TRBV3-1/TRBV3-2; clone_size: NA; d_call: TRBD1; j_call: TRBJ2-7
cdr3_nt: TGTGCCAGCACGGGGTGGGACAGGGGAGGGAGTGAAGCTTTCTTT; cdr3_aa: CASTGWDRGGSEAFF; v_call: TRBV6-5; clone_size: NA; d_call: TRBD1; j_call: TRBJ1-1
cdr3_nt: TGTGCCAGCAGGAGTGGAGTTGTTAGCAATCAGCCCCAGCATTTT; cdr3_aa: CASRSGVVSNQPQHF; v_call: TRBV6-5; clone_size: NA; d_call: NA; j_call: TRBJ1-5
cdr3_nt: TGTGCCAGCCGCCCTTGGGGGGGAGCTAACACCGGGGAGCTGTTTTTT; cdr3_aa: CASRPWGGANTGELFF; v_call: TRBV28; clone_size: NA; d_call: TRBD2; j_call: TRBJ2-2
cdr3_nt: TGTGCCAGCACTATACGGACAGGAAGTGTCTATGGCTACACCTTC; cdr3_aa: CASTIRTGSVYGYTF; v_call: TRBV7-2; clone_size: NA; d_call: TRBD1; j_call: TRBJ1-2
cdr3_nt: TGTGCCAGCAGCCCGACAGTCCTGCGCTCCTACGAGCAGTACTTC; cdr3_aa: CASSPTVLRSYEQYF; v_call: TRBV2; clone_size: NA; d_call: NA; j_call: TRBJ2-7
cdr3_nt: TGTGCCAGCAGCTTGACAGGGAGCTCCTACAATGAGCAGTTCTTC; cdr3_aa: CASSLTGSSYNEQFF; v_call: TRBV7-9; clone_size: NA; d_call: TRBD1; j_call: TRBJ2-1
cdr3_nt: TGCGCCAGCAGCCAAGACCCCCAGCAGGGGAGCAATCAGCCCCAGCATTTT; cdr3_aa: CASSQDPQQGSNQPQHF; v_call: TRBV4-3; clone_size: few; d_call: NA; j_call: TRBJ1-5
cdr3_nt: TGTGCCAGCGAGGATAGACTATACAATGAGCAGTTCTTC; cdr3_aa: CASEDRLYNEQFF; v_call: TRBV28; clone_size: NA; d_call: NA; j_call: TRBJ2-1
cdr3_nt: TGTGCCAGCAGCTTGGACAGGTCTAGCTCCTACGAGCAGTACTTC; cdr3_aa: CASSLDRSSSYEQYF; v_call: TRBV5-4; clone_size: NA; d_call: NA; j_call: TRBJ2-7
cdr3_nt: TGTGCCAGCAGTTACGACAGAATCTACGAGCAGTACTTC; cdr3_aa: CASSYDRIYEQYF; v_call: TRBV6-6; clone_size: NA; d_call: NA; j_call: TRBJ2-7
cdr3_nt: TGCAGTGCTAGAGGGACTTTAGGGCAGTTCTTC; cdr3_aa: CSARGTLGQFF; v_call: TRBV20-1; clone_size: NA; d_call: NA; j_call: TRBJ2-1
cdr3_nt: TGTGCCAGCAGCCCCACCGGGACTCTCTCCTACGAGCAGTACTTC; cdr3_aa: CASSPTGTLSYEQYF; v_call: TRBV7-2; clone_size: NA; d_call: NA; j_call: TRBJ2-7
cdr3_nt: TGTGCCAGCAGCCCAATCCAGGGGGACGGAAACACCATATATTTT; cdr3_aa: CASSPIQGDGNTIYF; v_call: TRBV28; clone_size: NA; d_call: TRBD1; j_call: TRBJ1-3
cdr3_nt: TGTGCCAGCAGCCAAGGACATGCCAACACTGAAGCTTTCTTT; cdr3_aa: CASSQGHANTEAFF; v_call: TRBV7-2; clone_size: NA; d_call: NA; j_call: TRBJ1-1
cdr3_nt: TGTGCCAACCGACAGGGGGAAAGTTATGGCTACACCTTC; cdr3_aa: CANRQGESYGYTF; v_call: TRBV6-5; clone_size: NA; d_call: TRBD1; j_call: TRBJ1-2
cdr3_nt: TGTGCCAGCAGTTTGGAGGGCCCTGAAGCTTTCTTT; cdr3_aa: CASSLEGPEAFF; v_call: TRBV28; clone_size: NA; d_call: NA; j_call: TRBJ1-1
cdr3_nt: TGTGCCAGCAGCCTGAAGGGGGAACTACAAGAGACCCAGTACTTC; cdr3_aa: CASSLKGELQETQYF; v_call: TRBV11-2; clone_size: once; d_call: NA; j_call: TRBJ2-5
cdr3_nt: TGTGCCAGCAGGAACTCGCAGGGGGGAGCTTTCTTT; cdr3_aa: CASRNSQGGAFF; v_call: TRBV27; clone_size: NA; d_call: TRBD1; j_call: TRBJ1-1